This TCR beta chain was observed in a study of brain T cells in children with intractable seizures. Study-wide findings and caveats: HCMV serostatus was not known, and viral specificity came from CDR3 similarity only.

Trimming at V came to 4 bases and at J to 2 bases, leaving 4 bases not matched to a gene. Germline V lookup: CDR1 LNHDA, CDR2 SQIVND (reference sequence). This CDR3 is 14 amino acids long. The time point denotes: blood from clinic visit 5 months post-surgery; TSC patient then seizure free. Here immunoSEQ multiplex PCR was the method, and the copy in TCRdb shows in-frame clones only, minus some. Found here are a few hundred thousand clones, roughly 93% of them singletons; the top ten hold 5.5% to 6%. As for this clone: Its antigen is as yet unknown.

The receptor's source is a boy under two years old with tuberous sclerosis and intractable seizures. The sample consisted of peripheral blood, taken 4 to 5 months after surgery. J is TRBJ2-7 and V is TRBV19; 8 bases are shared with TRBD1. DNA for the CDR3: TGTGCCAGTAGTACGGGGGACAGGCCCTACGAGCAGTACTTC. It yields the protein CASSTGDRPYEQYF.